This TCR beta chain is from a study of response to subunit inactivated influenza vaccine. This clonotype was recorded at least ten times. Trimming took off 6 bases at V and 9 bases at J, with 18 bases between the two ends. Per germline, CDR1 ENHRY and CDR2 SYGVKD. The CDR3 spans 15 residues. TCRdb passed the RT-PCR reads through MiXCR, listing each CDR3 protein once. The sample yields approximately 500,000 distinct CDR3 sequences, 10% to 15% seen once. The source was PBMCs from blood, collected 45 days after vaccination. The rearrangement links TRBV10-3 to TRBJ1-6; maybe TRBD1 (6 bases). This sequence was found in a man aged 45-65 years who received an inactivated influenza vaccine. CDR3 DNA sequence: TGTGCCATCAGGGGGGACACTCTGAGGGGTTCACCCCTCCACTTT. This codes for CAIRGDTLRGSPLHF.